The rows below give T cell receptor beta chains drawn from one sample of a study of blood T cell repertoires in COVID-19. This table comes from immunoSEQ multiplex PCR, and its TCRdb copy is limited to in-frame clones, with some not included. The sample has fewer than 450,000 clones; over 70% are singletons. The specimen sequenced was peripheral blood. The receptors were gathered from a woman in her 50s with COVID-19, enrolled during active disease. CDR3s include the opening cysteine and the closing phenylalanine or tryptophan. Each record gives: J gene, V gene, D gene, CDR3 DNA, CDR3 protein. A D gene is named only where the DNA matches it firmly.

>TRBJ2-3|TRBV19|TRBD1
TGTGCCAGTAGTACAGGGGGCGGCACAGATACGCAGTATTTT
CASSTGGGTDTQYF
>TRBJ2-1|TRBV12-5|TRBD2
TGTGCTAGTGGTTTTTTCTCGGGAGGACTAGCTCTGAATGAGCAGTTCTTC
CASGFFSGGLALNEQFF
>TRBJ2-1|TRBV29-1|NA
TGCAGCGCCGGCCGCAATGAGCAGTTCTTC
CSAGRNEQFF
>TRBJ2-5|TRBV21-1|NA
TGTGCCAGCAGCAAAGCGGTACTAGGCTTGGGGAGGGCCGAAGAGACCCAGTACTTC
CASSKAVLGLGRAEETQYF
>TRBJ1-4|TRBV5-1|TRBD1
TGCGCCAGCAGCTCGGGGACAGCTAATGAAAAACTGTTTTTT
CASSSGTANEKLFF
>TRBJ1-5|TRBV19|NA
TGTGCCAGTAGTACAGATCGGGGTCATCAGCCCCAGCATTTT
CASSTDRGHQPQHF
>TRBJ1-3|TRBV11-3|NA
TGTGCCAGCAGCCTAGAGGGGCCGTACTCTGGAAACACCATATATTTT
CASSLEGPYSGNTIYF
>TRBJ1-2|TRBV6-5|NA
TGTGCCAGCAGTCGGACAGATAACTATGGCTACACCTTC
CASSRTDNYGYTF
>TRBJ2-1|TRBV7-9|TRBD1
TGTGCCAGCAGCGCCCCATCCGGGACAGGGTACAATGAGCAGTTCTTC
CASSAPSGTGYNEQFF
>TRBJ2-5|TRBV10-3|NA
TGTGCCTCCTCGAGTCCCGGGGTAATCCAAGAGACCCAGTACTTC
CASSSPGVIQETQYF
>TRBJ2-5|TRBV7-6|NA
TGTGCCAGCAGCTTAGCCCCCGGCCAAGAGACCCAGTACTTC
CASSLAPGQETQYF